This TCR beta chain was retrieved from a study of response to subunit inactivated influenza vaccine (dated by TCRdb to 2016 to 2019). Background for the entire study: To follow how T cells responded to a trivalent subunit inactivated influenza vaccine, the researchers relied on deep quantitative profiling of the T cell receptor repertoire. Overall study outcomes, separate from this receptor: The authors proposed that each seasonal influenza vaccination may bring in only a limited number of new T cells.

The germline V gene encodes CDR1 LGHDT and CDR2 YNNKEL (reference sequence). From the cysteine through the phenylalanine, the CDR3 covers 13 amino acids. Only the CDR3 portion is preserved as DNA: 39 bases, with reading frame beginning at the first base. The V and J ends are trimmed by 0 bases and 11 bases, leaving 13 bases between them. This clonotype has more than one count but fewer than ten. Its antigen specificity is not known. One base away there is no much larger clone; base qualities are not given. The library was made by RT-PCR. TCRdb lists the instrument as Illumina HiSeq 2500. TCRdb handled the public reads itself, with Q25 trimming in fastp and clone calling in MiXCR, and kept productive beta chains. Duplicate CDR3 protein sequences are folded into a single record with the most common DNA and genes. This sample comprises about 570,000 distinct CDR3 sequences, about 10% of them detected only once. Clones ranked in the top ten supply 10% of the sample.

Here the chain combines TRBV3-1 and TRBJ1-1, with a weak D call of TRBD1 (5 bases match). This specimen was PBMCs from blood, taken on the day of vaccination. The TCR sequence derives from a man aged 50-59 years who received an inactivated influenza vaccine. Donor details come from another sample of the same person, matched by shared clones. The CDR3 corresponds to CASSQESGAGAFF. In nucleotides, the sequence is TGTGCCAGCAGCCAAGAATCCGGGGCTGGCGCTTTCTTT.